Listed below are T cell receptor beta chains from one sample, sequenced in a study of graft-versus-host responses after intestinal transplantation. These receptors have no identified antigens. Measured with immunoSEQ multiplex PCR; TCRdb has only the in-frame clones, and not every one. The table includes 85,000 to 90,000 clones, just under 95% detected once. The source was unstimulated CD4+ T cells sorted from spleen or lymph node cells, collected before intestinal transplant. The receptors were gathered from a human donor who received an intestinal transplant. Each CDR3 is given with its conserved first and last residue. Rows give clone size only sometimes, using once, few, many, or a class for an expanded clone.

V	J	size	CDR3
TRBV7-6	TRBJ2-1	.	CASRKEINEQFF
TRBV30	TRBJ2-5	.	CAWNGRETQYF
TRBV19	TRBJ2-6	.	CASTSGQVIPLSGANVLTF
TRBV19	TRBJ2-7	.	CASSIPPSRDLSYEQYF
TRBV10-2	TRBJ2-7	.	CASSGQGASASSYEQYF
TRBV5-1	TRBJ2-1	once	CASSSLAGSGYNEQFF
TRBV27	TRBJ1-5	.	CASSSTGTGGRQPQHF
TRBV5-1	TRBJ1-3	.	CASSPGSTGNTIYF
TRBV19	TRBJ1-4	.	CASSDRRLNEKLFF
TRBV29-1	TRBJ2-2	.	CSVRPGYNTGELFF
TRBV11-1	TRBJ2-7	.	CASSGDRGGLTYEQYF
TRBV18	.	.	CASSPGQGSSYEQYF
TRBV19	TRBJ1-1	.	CASSIDRWGPGKNTEAFF
TRBV28	TRBJ1-1	.	CASSLDVNTEAFF
TRBV19	TRBJ2-7	.	CASRKTGAYEQYF
TRBV28	TRBJ2-7	.	CASSLRGPPYEQYF
TRBV30	TRBJ2-7	.	CAWSTDSPKYF
TRBV9	TRBJ2-1	.	CASSPDRGPYNEQFF
TRBV7-6	TRBJ2-3	once	CASSLLAGGPDTQYF
TRBV20-1	TRBJ2-7	.	CSARDGDEQYF
TRBV7-8	TRBJ2-1	.	CASSPGLVNEQFF
TRBV9	TRBJ2-7	.	CASSARTFSYEQYF
TRBV14	TRBJ1-2	.	CASSFNHRGGYGYTF
TRBV2	TRBJ1-1	.	CASSRVTGSEAFF
TRBV6-5	TRBJ1-1	.	CASSRINTEAFF
TRBV30	TRBJ1-2	.	CAWRSGLGSNYGYTF
TRBV5-1	TRBJ2-7	.	CASSLGTGVHEQYF
TRBV7-3	TRBJ1-2	.	CASSLTLKKGGYTF
TRBV18	TRBJ2-2	.	CASSPGVTSGITGELFF